What follows is one T cell receptor (beta chain) and its context. This sample is drawn from a study of cytomegalovirus exposure and HLA in healthy donors. PCR amplification relied on 60 Vbeta primers (plus 13 Jbeta primers). TCRdb's table, derived via immunoSEQ multiplex PCR, lists solely in-frame clones and lacks some. The sample consists of about 120,000 clones, more than 60% of them appearing once. V dropped 4 bases and J dropped 7; count of bases not matched to a gene: 5. There are 15 residues in the CDR3. Germline CDR1 reads MDHEN; CDR2 reads SYDVKM. The rearrangement joins TRBV28 to TRBJ2-1; 12 bases are shared with TRBD2. Sequenced: PBMCs. This clonotype was sampled from a man aged 35 to 55 in good health and CMV-seropositive. The CDR3 sequence: CASSSGTSGRNEQFF. CDR3 in DNA: TGTGCCAGCAGTTCGGGGACTAGCGGGCGTAATGAGCAGTTCTTC.